This T cell receptor (beta chain) was identified during a study of T cell changes during pregnancy in multiple sclerosis. The repertoire was sequenced with immunoSEQ multiplex PCR; TCRdb's copy has only in-frame clones and lacks some. The repertoire consists of 95,000 to 100,000 clones, with 91% occurring once and the leading ten covering around 3.1%. This receptor was taken from a female donor with multiple sclerosis, enrolled in a pregnancy study. Sequenced material: peripheral blood, taken in the second trimester of pregnancy.

This chain's CDR3 is CASSPTGKGYTF. The CDR3 DNA reads as TGTGCCAGTAGTCCCACAGGGAAAGGCTACACCTTC. The chain carries TRBV19 and TRBJ1-2; D possibly corresponds to TRBD1 (6 bases). CDR1 is LNHDA and CDR2 is SQIVND in the germline V gene (reference sequence). V lost 5 bases to trimming and J lost 8 bases, with 12 bases between them. The CDR3 runs to 12 residues. Supplemented by reference TRBV19 and TRBJ1-2, the full variable domain reads DGGITQSPKYLFRKEGQNVTLSCEQNLNHDAMYWYRQDPGQGLRLIYYSQIVNDFQKGDIAEGYSVSREKKESFPLTVTSAQKNPTAFYLCASSPTGKGYTFGSGTRLTVV.